The present T cell receptor (beta chain) was sequenced within a study of radiation and T cells in renal cell carcinoma. Time point meaning: blood 4 weeks post-SBRT, at nephrectomy. Stated treatment: 15 Gy SBRT to primary tumor, nephrectomy 4 weeks later. Assay: immunoSEQ multiplex PCR; the TCRdb copy retains only in-frame clones and omits some. There are approximately 92,000 clones in the sample; roughly 80% occur only once, and roughly 10% lies in the top ten. The starting material was blood, obtained from a patient whose treatment included radiotherapy and nephrectomy. The receptor's source is a man aged 50-59 years with renal cell carcinoma.

The CDR3 loop is CASSLEGLAGRTDTQYF. The CDR3 DNA is TGTGCCAGCAGTTTGGAGGGACTAGCGGGGCGCACAGATACGCAGTATTTT. The V gene is TRBV27, the J gene TRBJ2-3; 13 bases align to TRBD2. The ends lost 3 bases at V and 1 base at J; junction bases unmatched: 4. CDR3 size: 17 residues. CDR1 is MNHEY, CDR2 SMNVEV, per germline (reference sequence).